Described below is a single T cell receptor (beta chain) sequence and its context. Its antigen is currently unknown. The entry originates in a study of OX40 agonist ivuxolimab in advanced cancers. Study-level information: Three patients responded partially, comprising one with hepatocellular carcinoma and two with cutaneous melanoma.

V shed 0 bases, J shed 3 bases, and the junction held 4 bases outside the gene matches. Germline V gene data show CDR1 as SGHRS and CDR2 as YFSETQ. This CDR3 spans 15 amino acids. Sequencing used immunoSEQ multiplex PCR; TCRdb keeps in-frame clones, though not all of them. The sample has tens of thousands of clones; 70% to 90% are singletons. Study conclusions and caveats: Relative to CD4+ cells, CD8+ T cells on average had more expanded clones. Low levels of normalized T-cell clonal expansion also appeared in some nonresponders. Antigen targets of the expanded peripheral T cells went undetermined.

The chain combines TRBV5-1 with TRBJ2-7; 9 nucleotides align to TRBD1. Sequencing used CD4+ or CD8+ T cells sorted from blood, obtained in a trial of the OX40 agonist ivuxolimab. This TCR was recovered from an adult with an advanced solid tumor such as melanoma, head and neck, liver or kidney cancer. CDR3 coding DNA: TGCGCCAGCAGCTTGGGGGACAGGGTATACTACGAGCAGTACTTC. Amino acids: CASSLGDRVYYEQYF.